Sequencing of this TCR beta chain was carried out in a study of blood T cell repertoires in COVID-19. Study information: Specimens from acute and convalescent COVID-19 originated in the United States, Italy and Spain.

This clone occurred many times. Assay: immunoSEQ multiplex PCR; the TCRdb copy retains only in-frame clones and omits some. The sample includes around 87,000 clones, 80% seen only once; the top ten take approximately 15%. The receptor's source is a human donor in a cohort sampled during active COVID-19. Sequencing used peripheral blood.

The CDR3 is CASSYRRTEAFF. The CDR3 DNA is TGTGCCAGCAGCTATCGGCGGACTGAAGCTTTCTTT. This chain uses TRBV7-3 with TRBJ1-1; D not resolved. The CDR3 has 12 residues. Trimming left V 4 bases short and J 5 bases short, with 8 bases between. Germline CDR1 SGHTA, CDR2 FQGTGA.